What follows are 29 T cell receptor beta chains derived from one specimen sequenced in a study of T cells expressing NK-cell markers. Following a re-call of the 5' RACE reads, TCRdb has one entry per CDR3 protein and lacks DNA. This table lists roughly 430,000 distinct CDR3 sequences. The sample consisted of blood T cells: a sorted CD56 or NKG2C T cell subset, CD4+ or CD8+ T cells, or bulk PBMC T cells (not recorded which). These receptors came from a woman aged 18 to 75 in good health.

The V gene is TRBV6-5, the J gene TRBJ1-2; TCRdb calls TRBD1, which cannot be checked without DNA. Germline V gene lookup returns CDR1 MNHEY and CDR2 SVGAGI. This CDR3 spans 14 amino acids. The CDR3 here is CASSYSYRGYGYTF.

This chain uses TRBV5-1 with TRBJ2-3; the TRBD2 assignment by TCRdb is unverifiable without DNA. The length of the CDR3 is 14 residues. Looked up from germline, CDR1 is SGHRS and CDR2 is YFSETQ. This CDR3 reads CASRSGLVLDTQYF.

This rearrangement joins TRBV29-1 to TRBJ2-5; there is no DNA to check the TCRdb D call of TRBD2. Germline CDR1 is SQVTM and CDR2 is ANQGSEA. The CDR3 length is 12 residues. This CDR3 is CSVDGGEETQYF.

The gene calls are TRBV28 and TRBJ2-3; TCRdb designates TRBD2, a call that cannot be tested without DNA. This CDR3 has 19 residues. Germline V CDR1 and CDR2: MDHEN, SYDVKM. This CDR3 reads CASSLPFEFGGRRRDTQYF.

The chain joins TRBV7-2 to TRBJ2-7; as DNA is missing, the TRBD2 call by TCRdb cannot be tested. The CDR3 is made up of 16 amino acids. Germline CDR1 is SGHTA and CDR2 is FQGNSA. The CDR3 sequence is CASSSQGRGGGDEQYF.

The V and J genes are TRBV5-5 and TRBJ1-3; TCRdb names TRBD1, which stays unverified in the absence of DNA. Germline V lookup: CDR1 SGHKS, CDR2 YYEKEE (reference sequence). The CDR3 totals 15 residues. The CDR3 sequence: CASEDSLYSGNTIYF.

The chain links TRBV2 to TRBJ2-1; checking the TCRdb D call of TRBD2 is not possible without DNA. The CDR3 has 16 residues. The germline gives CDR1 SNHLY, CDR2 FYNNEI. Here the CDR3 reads CASSVFSGGGDNEQFF.

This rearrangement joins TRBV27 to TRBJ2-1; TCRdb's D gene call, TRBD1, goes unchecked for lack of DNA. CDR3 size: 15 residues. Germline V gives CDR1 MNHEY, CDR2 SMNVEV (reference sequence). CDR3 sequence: CASSFSGQGGNEQFF.

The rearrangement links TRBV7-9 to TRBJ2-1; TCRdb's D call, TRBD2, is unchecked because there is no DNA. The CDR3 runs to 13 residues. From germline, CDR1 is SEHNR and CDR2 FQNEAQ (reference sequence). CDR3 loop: CASSLVLAGGWFF.

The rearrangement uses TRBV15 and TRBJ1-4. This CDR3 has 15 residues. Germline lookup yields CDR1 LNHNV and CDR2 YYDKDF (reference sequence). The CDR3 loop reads CATQTGRGTNEKLFF. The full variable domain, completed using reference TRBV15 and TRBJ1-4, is DAMVIQNPRYQVTQFGKPVTLSCSQTLNHNVMYWYQQKSSQAPKLLFHYYDKDFNNEADTPDNFQSRRPNTSFCFLDIRSPGLGDTAMYLCATQTGRGTNEKLFFGSGTQLSVL.

The CDR3 sequence: CASSPEGQKYEQYF. The rearrangement joins TRBV5-4 to TRBJ2-7; TCRdb's assignment of TRBD1 cannot be checked, as there is no DNA. The CDR3 consists of 14 residues. In germline, CDR1 is SGHNT, CDR2 YYREEE (reference sequence).

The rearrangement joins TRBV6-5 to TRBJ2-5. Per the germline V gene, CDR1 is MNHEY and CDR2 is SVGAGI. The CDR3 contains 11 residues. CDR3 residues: CATNVAETQYF.

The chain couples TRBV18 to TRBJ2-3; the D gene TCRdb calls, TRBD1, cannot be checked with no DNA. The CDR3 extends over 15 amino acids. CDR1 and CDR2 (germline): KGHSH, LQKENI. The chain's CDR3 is CASSPSGQVPDTQYF. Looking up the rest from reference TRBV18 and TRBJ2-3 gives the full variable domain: NAGVMQNPRHLVRRRGQEARLRCSPMKGHSHVYWYRQLPEEGLKFMVYLQKENIIDESGMPKERFSAEFPKEGPSILRIQQVVRGDSAAYFCASSPSGQVPDTQYFGPGTRLTVL.

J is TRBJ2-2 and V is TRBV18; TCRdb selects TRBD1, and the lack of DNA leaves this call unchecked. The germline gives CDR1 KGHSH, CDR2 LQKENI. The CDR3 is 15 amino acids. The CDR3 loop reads CASSPTGANTGELFF. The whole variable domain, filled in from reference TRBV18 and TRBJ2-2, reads NAGVMQNPRHLVRRRGQEARLRCSPMKGHSHVYWYRQLPEEGLKFMVYLQKENIIDESGMPKERFSAEFPKEGPSILRIQQVVRGDSAAYFCASSPTGANTGELFFGEGSRLTVL.

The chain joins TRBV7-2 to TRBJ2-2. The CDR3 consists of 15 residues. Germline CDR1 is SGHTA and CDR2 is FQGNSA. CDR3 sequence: CASSQQPISAGELFF.

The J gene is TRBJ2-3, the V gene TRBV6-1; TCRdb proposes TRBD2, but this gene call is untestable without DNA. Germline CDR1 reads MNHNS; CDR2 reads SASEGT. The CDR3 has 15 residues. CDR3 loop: CASRLSGTTTDTQYF.

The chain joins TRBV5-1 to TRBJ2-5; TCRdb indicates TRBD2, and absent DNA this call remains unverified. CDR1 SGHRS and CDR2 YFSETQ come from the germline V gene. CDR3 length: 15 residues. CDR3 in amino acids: CSSSFWLAGGETQYF.

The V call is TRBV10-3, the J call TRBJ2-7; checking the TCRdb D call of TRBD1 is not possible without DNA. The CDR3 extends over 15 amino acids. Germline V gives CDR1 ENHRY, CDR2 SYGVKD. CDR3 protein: CAISATARTGYEQYF.

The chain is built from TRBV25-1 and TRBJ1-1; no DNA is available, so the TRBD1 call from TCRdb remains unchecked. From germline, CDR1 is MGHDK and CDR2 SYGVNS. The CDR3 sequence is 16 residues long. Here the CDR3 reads CASSEYISPREGEAFF.

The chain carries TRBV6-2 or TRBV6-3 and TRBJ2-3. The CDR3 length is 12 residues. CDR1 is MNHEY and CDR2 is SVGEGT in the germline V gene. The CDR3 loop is CASSYSRDTQYF.

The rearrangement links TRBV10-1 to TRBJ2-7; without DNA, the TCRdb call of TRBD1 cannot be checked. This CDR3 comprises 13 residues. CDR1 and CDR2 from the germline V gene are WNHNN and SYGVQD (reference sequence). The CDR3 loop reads CASRQGTLHEQYF.

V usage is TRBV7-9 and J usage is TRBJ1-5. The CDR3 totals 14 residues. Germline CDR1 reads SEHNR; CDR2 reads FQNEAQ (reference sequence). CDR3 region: CASSPLRLNQPQHF.

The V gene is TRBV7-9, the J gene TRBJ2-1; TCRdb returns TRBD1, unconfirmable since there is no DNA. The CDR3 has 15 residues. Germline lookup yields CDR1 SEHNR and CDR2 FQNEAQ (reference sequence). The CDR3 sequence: CASSLARGRINEQFF.

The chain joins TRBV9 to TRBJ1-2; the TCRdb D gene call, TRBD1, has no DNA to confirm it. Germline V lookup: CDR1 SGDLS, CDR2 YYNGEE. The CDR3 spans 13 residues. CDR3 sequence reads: CASRGQGSYGYTF.

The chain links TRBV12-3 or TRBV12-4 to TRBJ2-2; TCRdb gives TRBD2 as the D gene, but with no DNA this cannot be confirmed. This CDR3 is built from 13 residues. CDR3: CASSTTSARRLFF.

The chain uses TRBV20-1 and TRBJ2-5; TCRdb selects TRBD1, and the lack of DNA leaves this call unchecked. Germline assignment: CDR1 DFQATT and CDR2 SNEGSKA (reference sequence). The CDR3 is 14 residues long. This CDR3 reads CSARAGQGGKTQYF.

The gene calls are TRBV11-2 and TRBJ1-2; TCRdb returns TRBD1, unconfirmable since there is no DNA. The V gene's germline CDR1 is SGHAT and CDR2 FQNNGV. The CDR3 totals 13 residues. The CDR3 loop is CASSFSAGQGYTF.

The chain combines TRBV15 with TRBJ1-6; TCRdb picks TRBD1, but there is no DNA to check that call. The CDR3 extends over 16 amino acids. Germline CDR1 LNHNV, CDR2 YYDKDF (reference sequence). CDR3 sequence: CATSRTQTGPDSPLHF. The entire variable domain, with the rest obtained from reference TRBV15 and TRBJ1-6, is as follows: DAMVIQNPRYQVTQFGKPVTLSCSQTLNHNVMYWYQQKSSQAPKLLFHYYDKDFNNEADTPDNFQSRRPNTSFCFLDIRSPGLGDTAMYLCATSRTQTGPDSPLHFGNGTRLTVT.

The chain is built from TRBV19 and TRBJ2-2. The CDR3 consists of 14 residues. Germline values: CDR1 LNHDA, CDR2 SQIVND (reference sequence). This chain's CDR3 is CASSISGNTGELFF.